This T cell receptor (beta chain) appears in the sequencing data of a study of graft-versus-host responses after intestinal transplantation. Overall study results and limits: Early declines in HvG clones that occurred post-transplant were associated with peak circulating GvH clone levels.

V lost 0 bases, J lost 2 bases, and 2 bases lay in between. This CDR3 contains 12 residues. Germline V CDR1 and CDR2: SGHTS, YDEGEE. Clones were sequenced by immunoSEQ multiplex PCR, and TCRdb holds only the in-frame ones, with some missing. The sample holds some 140,000 clones; more than 80% are singletons and the top ten take approximately 0.17%. As to this clone: What it binds is not known.

The TCR was taken from a human donor who received an intestinal transplant. The gene calls are TRBV5-8 and TRBJ1-2; no firm D call. Source: unstimulated CD4+ T cells sorted from spleen or lymph node cells, taken before intestinal transplant. The CDR3 coding sequence is TGTGCCAGCAGCTTGGAAAACTATGGCTACACCTTC. Translated: CASSLENYGYTF.